The entry that follows covers one T cell receptor beta chain sequence. The CDR3 is 14 amino acids. From germline, CDR1 is MNHEY and CDR2 SVGAGI. Trimming removed 6 bases at V and 3 bases at J, with 14 bases between. This entry comes from a study of blood T cell repertoires in COVID-19. For the study at large: Acute and convalescent COVID-19 specimens originated in the United States, Italy and Spain. Sample material is recorded as cDNA or gDNA derived from T cells, B-cell-depleted T cells, or PBMCs.

How the authors handled the data: Estimation of nucleated cell counts relied on the amplification of reference gene primers. TCRdb keeps only in-frame clones here, not all; method: immunoSEQ multiplex PCR. V, J and clone size reflect that table, while D and trimming were determined from the DNA. The sample holds more than 90,000 clones, approximately 83% seen once. The genes are TRBV6-5 and TRBJ1-2; the D gene is possibly TRBD1 (6 bases). The TCR comes from a woman in her 70s with acute or convalescent COVID-19. The specimen was peripheral blood. The chain's CDR3 is CASRRYWTDYGYTF. The CDR3 DNA follows: TGTGCCAGCAGACGTTACTGGACAGACTATGGCTACACCTTC.